This record concerns one TCR beta chain sequence. TCRdb analysed the 5' RACE reads with MiXCR anew, one entry per CDR3 protein. Of about 530,000 distinct CDR3 sequences listed, under 25% were seen once; the top ten hold around 0.5%. The sample comes from a study of identical twins. This CDR3 has 14 residues. Between the trimmed V and J ends, which lost 6 bases and 5 bases, there was a span of 11 bases. The sample was also linked to a second study, of yellow fever vaccine responses in identical twins.

The specimen was CD4+ T cells sorted from blood. The V gene is TRBV12-3 or TRBV12-4, the J gene TRBJ1-6; TRBD1 is a possible D gene (6 bases). The receptor was derived from a young woman in good health. The CDR3 nucleotides are TGTGCCAGCAGCATGAGGGGGAATAATTCACCCCTCCACTTT. The encoded protein is CASSMRGNNSPLHF.